This TCR beta chain was identified during a study of T cell responses to AZD1222 COVID-19 vaccine. The study, taken as a whole, reports: At baseline, seropositivity was found in only a handful of AZD1222 recipients.

Points on this clone: Its antigen is unknown.

V was pared by 5 bases and J by 7 bases, with 12 bases between. Germline V CDR1 and CDR2: MNHEY, SMNVEV (reference sequence). CDR3 length: 13 amino acids. Clones were read by immunoSEQ multiplex PCR, and TCRdb kept only the in-frame ones, dropping some. This table holds 65,000 to 80,000 clones, roughly nine tenths found once. The chain joins TRBV27 to TRBJ1-5; D might be TRBD1 (6 bases). The sample in question was peripheral blood, obtained on day 0 of AZD1222 vaccination. The receptor was derived from an adult in good health. DNA of the CDR3: TGTGCCAGCAGTCAGGAACAGGGCCAGCCCCAGCATTTT. Residues: CASSQEQGQPQHF.